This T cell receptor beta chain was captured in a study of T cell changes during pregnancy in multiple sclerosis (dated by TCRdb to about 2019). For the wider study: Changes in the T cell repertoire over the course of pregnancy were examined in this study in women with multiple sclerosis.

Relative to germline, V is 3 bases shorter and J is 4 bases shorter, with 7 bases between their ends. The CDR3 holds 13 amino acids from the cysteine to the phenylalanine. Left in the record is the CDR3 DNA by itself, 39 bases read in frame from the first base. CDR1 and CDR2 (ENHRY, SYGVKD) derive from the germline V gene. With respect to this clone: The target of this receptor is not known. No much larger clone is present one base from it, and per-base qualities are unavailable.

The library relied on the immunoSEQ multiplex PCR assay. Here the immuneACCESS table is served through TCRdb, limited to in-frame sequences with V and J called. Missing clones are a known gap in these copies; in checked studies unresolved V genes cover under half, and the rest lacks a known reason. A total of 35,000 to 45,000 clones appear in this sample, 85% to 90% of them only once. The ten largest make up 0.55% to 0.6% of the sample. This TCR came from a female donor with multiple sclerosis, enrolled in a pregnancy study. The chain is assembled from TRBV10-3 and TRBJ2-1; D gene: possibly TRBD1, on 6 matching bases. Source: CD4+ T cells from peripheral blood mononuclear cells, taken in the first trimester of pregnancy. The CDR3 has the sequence CAISDRGYNEQFF. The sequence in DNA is TGTGCCATCAGTGACAGGGGATACAATGAGCAGTTCTTC.